Presented here are 10 T cell receptor beta chains from one specimen sequenced in a study of shared clonotypes between healthy human individuals. Using immunoSEQ multiplex PCR, the repertoire was profiled, and TCRdb retains in-frame clones only, with some absent. The sample includes 650,000 to 700,000 clones, roughly 87% of them seen just once. Sample: memory CD8+ T cells from PBMCs. Subset specified: CD45RO+ cells pooled with CCR7-negative TemRA cells. The receptors come from a young man in good health. Some clones in this sample may be carry-over from other donors' samples.

The gene calls are TRBV15 and TRBJ1-5; D gene unclear. Deletions cut 4 bases from V and 1 base from J, with 8 bases between. Germline V gene sequence: CDR1 LNHNV, CDR2 YYDKDF (reference sequence). This CDR3 has 14 amino acids. The CDR3 sequence: CATSISQSNQPQHF. CDR3 nucleotides: TGTGCCACCAGCATTTCGCAGAGCAATCAGCCCCAGCATTTT.

A single count supports this clone. The V gene is TRBV5-4, the J gene TRBJ2-7; D gene unclear. CDR1 and CDR2 (germline): SGHNT, YYREEE (reference sequence). This CDR3 has 12 amino acids. Trimming shortened V by 6 bases and J by 7 bases, and 14 bases separated the two germline ends. The CDR3 loop reads CASTSHYWEQYF. The CDR3 nucleotides are TGTGCCAGCACGTCCCATTATTGGGAGCAGTACTTC. Full variable domain (rest looked up from reference TRBV5-4 and TRBJ2-7): ETGVTQSPTHLIKTRGQQVTLRCSSQSGHNTVSWYQQALGQGPQFIFQYYREEENGRGNFPPRFSGLQFPNYSSELNVNALELDDSALYLCASTSHYWEQYFGPGTRLTVT.

The genes are TRBV28 and TRBJ2-3, with 8 bases that match TRBD1. Germline values: CDR1 MDHEN, CDR2 SYDVKM. The CDR3 covers 16 residues. V shed 3 bases and J 2 bases; nucleotides not matched to a gene: 7. The CDR3 DNA is TGTGCCAGCAGTTTGCCCAGGGGGCAGGTCACAGATACGCAGTATTTT. This encodes CASSLPRGQVTDTQYF.

This rearrangement joins TRBV6-6 to TRBJ1-2, with D uncertain. Germline CDR1 reads MNHNY; CDR2 reads SVGAGI (reference sequence). The CDR3 extends over 14 amino acids. V was pared by 6 bases and J by 7 bases, with 18 bases between. CDR3 bases: TGTGCCAGCAGCCCCGGTGTGGGGTCGGCTGGCTACACCTTC. Translated, it gives CASSPGVGSAGYTF.

This clone was picked up a small number of times. The V gene is TRBV7-9, the J gene TRBJ1-5; D unclear. From germline, CDR1 is SEHNR and CDR2 FQNEAQ (reference sequence). Trimming took off 4 bases at V and 0 bases at J, with 10 bases between the two ends. The CDR3 has 15 amino acids. In nucleotides, the CDR3 is TGTGCCAGCAGCTCAGACGTCGCTAGCAATCAGCCCCAGCATTTT. It specifies CASSSDVASNQPQHF.

The V call is TRBV7-9, the J call TRBJ2-7, with D unresolved. The germline V and J ends were trimmed by 7 bases and 3 bases, with 16 bases remaining between them. The CDR3 consists of 14 residues. Germline CDR1 reads SEHNR; CDR2 reads FQNEAQ (reference sequence). In DNA, the CDR3 is TGTGCCAGCACAGCCGGGCGGCAGATCTACGAGCAGTACTTC. It yields the protein CASTAGRQIYEQYF. Looking up the rest from reference TRBV7-9 and TRBJ2-7 gives the full variable domain: DTGVSQNPRHKITKRGQNVTFRCDPISEHNRLYWYRQTLGQGPEFLTYFQNEAQLEKSRLLSDRFSAERPKGSFSTLEIQRTEQGDSAMYLCASTAGRQIYEQYFGPGTRLTVT.

The chain employs TRBV4-1 and TRBJ2-7, with D tentatively TRBD1 (7 bases). Germline assignment: CDR1 MGHRA and CDR2 YSYEKL. CDR3 length: 15 amino acids. The germline V and J ends were trimmed by 6 bases and 4 bases, with 19 bases remaining between them. The CDR3 sequence: CASSPLATGRYEQYF. The CDR3 DNA reads TGCGCCAGCAGTCCTCTAGCGACAGGGAGGTACGAGCAGTACTTC.

The genes are TRBV27 and TRBJ1-5; D is ambiguous. V dropped 6 bases and J dropped 5 bases, with 20 bases sitting between them. This CDR3 has 16 amino acids. Germline V lookup: CDR1 MNHEY, CDR2 SMNVEV (reference sequence). As DNA, the CDR3 is TGTGCCAGCAGCCGAGGGCCGGGGAGCCGAGATCAGCCCCAGCATTTT. Protein sequence: CASSRGPGSRDQPQHF.

This chain links TRBV4-1 with TRBJ1-2, with D possibly TRBD1 on 6 matching bases. Trimming shortened V by 0 bases and J by 2 bases, and 13 bases separated the two germline ends. Germline V gene lookup returns CDR1 MGHRA and CDR2 YSYEKL. The CDR3 length is 16 residues. In DNA form, the CDR3 reads TGCGCCAGCAGCCAAGAGCGGTCCGGGGGCAACTATGGCTACACCTTC. Translation gives CASSQERSGGNYGYTF.

This clone was seen a single time. The CDR3 sequence: CASSIPRDRANEKLFF. In nucleotides, the CDR3 is TGTGCCAGTAGTATTCCCCGGGACAGAGCTAATGAAAAACTGTTTTTT. The rearrangement uses TRBV19 and TRBJ1-4; 7 bases match TRBD1. The CDR3 has 16 residues. Trimming cost V 3 bases and J 3 bases; bases outside gene matches: 7. Germline V CDR1 and CDR2: LNHDA, SQIVND (reference sequence).